These 27 T cell receptor beta chains came from one sample sequenced in a study of CD8 T cells in Susac syndrome. cDNA came from roughly 0.5 to 1 ug RNA primed by random hexamers. TCRdb itself ran the immunoSEQ multiplex PCR reads through MiXCR, one entry per CDR3 protein. Among roughly 200,000 distinct CDR3 sequences, over 90% were seen once, and the ten largest hold 0.095% to 0.1%. The sample comprised CD4+ T cells from PBMCs. These receptor sequences come from a human donor with Susac syndrome.

This clonotype has only one observation. The genes are TRBV20-1 and TRBJ1-1, with D tentatively TRBD1 (6 bases). The germline gives CDR1 DFQATT, CDR2 SNEGSKA (reference sequence). V shed 0 bases and J shed 1 base, with 9 bases lying between them. This CDR3 has 14 amino acids. CDR3 residues: CSAREGHSNTEAFF. In DNA form, the CDR3 reads TGCAGTGCTAGAGAGGGACATTCGAACACTGAAGCTTTCTTT.

The table lists this clonotype with a count of one. The chain employs TRBV20-1 and TRBJ2-3; 14 nucleotides match TRBD2. This CDR3 is 17 amino acids long. Looked up from germline, CDR1 is DFQATT and CDR2 is SNEGSKA (reference sequence). V shed 0 bases, J shed 2 bases, and the junction held 4 bases outside the gene matches. CDR3 region: CSARDGGLAGDTDTQYF. Written as DNA, the CDR3 is TGCAGTGCTAGAGATGGGGGACTAGCGGGAGACACAGATACGCAGTATTTT.

This chain connects TRBV20-1 to TRBJ2-7, with D perhaps matching TRBD2 (7 bases). Germline assignment: CDR1 DFQATT and CDR2 SNEGSKA (reference sequence). The CDR3 loop spans 13 amino acids. Trimming shortened V by 7 bases and J by 5 bases, and 18 bases separated the two germline ends. In DNA form, the CDR3 reads TGCAGTGGTGGGGGGGCTGGAAAAGACGAGCAGTACTTC. Translating gives CSGGGAGKDEQYF.

The rearrangement uses TRBV4-1 and TRBJ1-2, with unresolved D. Germline assignment: CDR1 MGHRA and CDR2 YSYEKL. V was clipped by 1 base and J by 8 bases, with 14 bases between them. The CDR3 is 14 amino acids. CDR3: CASSQVIVIDGYTF. Written as DNA, the CDR3 is TGCGCCAGCAGCCAAGTAATTGTAATAGACGGCTACACCTTC.

The V call is TRBV29-1, the J call TRBJ2-3; D is perhaps TRBD1 or TRBD2 (5 bases each). Trimming shortened V by 2 bases and J by 1 base, and 13 bases separated the two germline ends. Per germline, CDR1 SQVTM and CDR2 ANQGSEA. This CDR3 region has 15 residues. CDR3 residues: CSVERWGTGTDTQYF. In nucleotides, the CDR3 is TGCAGCGTTGAACGTTGGGGGACGGGCACAGATACGCAGTATTTT.

The gene calls are TRBV19 and TRBJ2-5, with 13 positions matching TRBD2. Germline CDR1 and CDR2: LNHDA and SQIVND (reference sequence). The J segment lost 5 bases and the V segment lost 5 bases, leaving 8 bases of the junction unmatched. The CDR3 consists of 16 residues. The CDR3 loop reads CASSRLGTSGIETQYF. The CDR3 DNA sequence: TGTGCCAGTAGTCGTCTAGGGACTAGCGGGATCGAGACCCAGTACTTC.

The rearrangement links TRBV23-1 to TRBJ1-4; D gene ambiguous. TRBV23-1 falls under the ORF class, with uncertain function. The CDR3 sequence is 15 residues long. Between the trimmed V and J ends, which lost 0 bases and 3 bases, there was a span of 8 bases. CDR3 region: CASSQSPSPNEKLFF. DNA of the CDR3: TGCGCCAGCAGTCAATCACCCAGTCCTAATGAAAAACTGTTTTTT.

The chain couples TRBV11-2 to TRBJ2-4; 8 bases agree with TRBD2. Germline loops: CDR1 SGHAT, CDR2 FQNNGV. V lost 0 bases, J lost 3 bases, and 4 bases stayed unmatched. The CDR3 runs to 16 residues. The CDR3 coding sequence is TGTGCCAGCAGCTTAGAGGCGGGAGGACGCAAAAACATTCAGTACTTC. This encodes CASSLEAGGRKNIQYF.

The chain combines TRBV24-1 with TRBJ2-3; 11 positions match TRBD2. With V trimmed by 0 bases and J by 1 base, 8 bases remained unmatched. Per germline, CDR1 KGHDR and CDR2 SFDVKD. This CDR3 contains 19 residues. The CDR3 coding sequence is TGTGCCACCAGTGATTTGCCACTAGCGGGAGCAATGGGCACAGATACGCAGTATTTT. Amino acid sequence: CATSDLPLAGAMGTDTQYF.

The chain is built from TRBV28 and TRBJ2-3; possibly TRBD1 for D (6 bases). CDR3 length: 16 residues. V was trimmed by 0 bases and J by 0 bases, leaving 10 bases between them. Germline V lookup: CDR1 MDHEN, CDR2 SYDVKM. The CDR3: CASSLWSTGSTDTQYF. CDR3 DNA sequence: TGTGCCAGCAGTTTATGGTCCACAGGGAGCACAGATACGCAGTATTTT.

The J gene is TRBJ1-4, the V gene TRBV19, with a weak D call TRBD1 (6 bases). This CDR3 spans 15 amino acids. V shed 4 bases and J shed 0 bases, with 9 bases lying between them. The germline gives CDR1 LNHDA, CDR2 SQIVND (reference sequence). This CDR3 reads CASSTRTATNEKLFF. The CDR3 DNA follows: TGTGCCAGTAGTACCCGGACAGCAACTAATGAAAAACTGTTTTTT.

The rearrangement uses TRBV18 and TRBJ2-7, with 10 bases identical to TRBD2. The CDR3 spans 16 residues. V was clipped by 3 bases and J by 4 bases; unmatched bases: 9. CDR1 is KGHSH, CDR2 LQKENI, per germline. CDR3 protein: CASSPAILAGVYEQYF. The CDR3 region has the DNA TGTGCCAGCTCACCGGCAATCCTAGCGGGAGTTTACGAGCAGTACTTC.

This chain connects TRBV15 to TRBJ1-5; D not resolved. V lost 0 bases to trimming and J lost 6 bases, with 9 bases between them. CDR3 length equals 14 residues. The germline V gene encodes CDR1 LNHNV and CDR2 YYDKDF (reference sequence). DNA for the CDR3: TGTGCCACCAGCAGAGATAACGGAATTCAGCCCCAGCATTTT. It is translated as CATSRDNGIQPQHF. The variable domain in full, with the rest retrieved from reference TRBV15 and TRBJ1-5, is DAMVIQNPRYQVTQFGKPVTLSCSQTLNHNVMYWYQQKSSQAPKLLFHYYDKDFNNEADTPDNFQSRRPNTSFCFLDIRSPGLGDTAMYLCATSRDNGIQPQHFGDGTRLSIL.

This sequence joins TRBV2 and TRBJ2-7; no reliable D call. V lost 2 bases, J lost 0 bases, and 2 bases lay in between. Germline V lookup: CDR1 SNHLY, CDR2 FYNNEI. The CDR3 contains 12 residues. The CDR3 sequence is CASSETSYEQYF. The CDR3 nucleotides read TGTGCCAGCAGTGAAACCTCCTACGAGCAGTACTTC.

In its sample, this clonotype was seen once. The chain is built from TRBV5-8 and TRBJ1-1; TRBD1 matches at 12 bases. There are 16 residues in the CDR3. V dropped 4 bases and J dropped 3; count of bases not matched to a gene: 7. In germline, CDR1 is SGHTS, CDR2 YDEGEE. The CDR3 region has the DNA TGTGCCAGCAGCGGGGGGACAGGGGGCGCCGACACTGAAGCTTTCTTT. Translating it yields CASSGGTGGADTEAFF.

V and J are TRBV20-1 and TRBJ2-3; D is ambiguous. The CDR3 contains 14 residues. Trimming stripped 3 bases from V and 1 base from J, with 11 bases between. The germline CDR1 and CDR2 sequences are DFQATT and SNEGSKA (reference sequence). This CDR3 is CSARGSIGTDTQYF. The DNA for the CDR3 is TGCAGTGCTAGGGGATCTATAGGCACAGATACGCAGTATTTT.

The chain joins TRBV18 to TRBJ1-1, with unresolved D. This CDR3 is 15 amino acids long. The germline V and J ends were trimmed by 3 bases and 4 bases, with 15 bases remaining between them. Germline V gene sequence: CDR1 KGHSH, CDR2 LQKENI. The CDR3 DNA is TGTGCCAGCTCACCCGACCAGGAGTTAAGCACTGAAGCTTTCTTT. Translation gives CASSPDQELSTEAFF. The full variable domain, completed using reference TRBV18 and TRBJ1-1, is NAGVMQNPRHLVRRRGQEARLRCSPMKGHSHVYWYRQLPEEGLKFMVYLQKENIIDESGMPKERFSAEFPKEGPSILRIQQVVRGDSAAYFCASSPDQELSTEAFFGQGTRLTVV.

The chain carries TRBV7-9 and TRBJ2-7, with TRBD2 identical over 9 bases. This CDR3 spans 14 amino acids. Trimming removed 3 bases from V and 6 bases from J; junction bases left unmatched: 6. CDR1 and CDR2 from the germline V gene are SEHNR and FQNEAQ (reference sequence). Here the CDR3 reads CASSLSLAGSEQYF. For the CDR3, the DNA is TGTGCCAGCAGCTTGAGCCTAGCGGGATCCGAGCAGTACTTC.

The rearrangement joins TRBV21-1 to TRBJ1-1; TRBD1 is the table's D call, not checked against the DNA. TRBV21-1 is designated a pseudogene. The CDR3 totals 13 residues. The CDR3 protein is CARTGCGDTEAFF. CDR3 in DNA: TGTGCCCGAACAGGTTGCGGCGACACTGAAGCTTTCTTT.

The rearrangement uses TRBV5-1 and TRBJ2-3; 8 bases fit TRBD2. V lost 2 bases and J lost 2; bases outside the gene matches: 7. Germline loops: CDR1 SGHRS, CDR2 YFSETQ. The CDR3 length is 16 residues. The CDR3 DNA reads as TGCGCCAGCAGCTTACGCTTTAGCGGGGACACAGATACGCAGTATTTT. This sequence encodes CASSLRFSGDTDTQYF. Full variable domain (remainder filled in from reference TRBV5-1 and TRBJ2-3): KAGVTQTPRYLIKTRGQQVTLSCSPISGHRSVSWYQQTPGQGLQFLFEYFSETQRNKGNFPGRFSGRQFSNSRSEMNVSTLELGDSALYLCASSLRFSGDTDTQYFGPGTRLTVL.

Regarding this clonotype: The junction departs from the called germline gene at one end, perhaps through a read error. The rearrangement links TRBV7-7 to TRBJ2-5; D remains ambiguous. The CDR3 has 14 residues. In germline, CDR1 is SSHAT, CDR2 FNYEAQ (reference sequence). Here the CDR3 DNA reads TGTGCTAGCAGCCACGAATCTCAAAAAGAGACCCAGTACTTC. Translation gives CASSHESQKETQYF.

V usage is TRBV20-1 and J usage is TRBJ2-3; 8 nucleotides match TRBD2. J lost 0 bases, V lost 6 bases, and 14 bases had no gene match. This CDR3 is 17 amino acids long. Germline CDR1 and CDR2: DFQATT and SNEGSKA (reference sequence). CDR3 loop: CSAPPMGSGASTDTQYF. In nucleotides, the CDR3 is TGCAGTGCCCCACCCATGGGTAGCGGGGCTAGCACAGATACGCAGTATTTT.

V usage is TRBV3-1 and J usage is TRBJ1-2, with D perhaps TRBD1 (6 bases). The CDR3 runs to 15 residues. CDR1 is LGHDT and CDR2 is YNNKEL in the germline V gene (reference sequence). V was trimmed by 0 bases and J by 8 bases, leaving 16 bases between them. DNA for the CDR3: TGTGCCAGCAGCCAAGACCCAACGGGGGCGGGCGGCTACACCTTC. Translation gives CASSQDPTGAGGYTF.

The genes are TRBV10-3 and TRBJ2-5, with 10 bases matching TRBD1. Trimming removed 2 bases from V and 4 bases from J; junction bases left unmatched: 7. CDR3 length: 16 amino acids. The germline V gene encodes CDR1 ENHRY and CDR2 SYGVKD. The CDR3 is CAISETGQGVGETQYF. The DNA for the CDR3 is TGTGCCATCAGTGAGACTGGACAGGGGGTAGGAGAGACCCAGTACTTC.

The chain has TRBV2 and TRBJ2-3, with TRBD2 matching over 12 bases. After removal of 6 bases from V and 4 bases from J, the junction contained 14 bases not matched to a gene. Germline CDR1 is SNHLY and CDR2 is FYNNEI. The length of the CDR3 is 18 residues. CDR3 amino acids: CASRNLAGGRVSADTQYF. The DNA of the CDR3 is TGTGCCAGCAGAAACCTAGCGGGGGGGCGAGTTAGCGCAGATACGCAGTATTTT. Full variable domain (outside the CDR3, taken from reference TRBV2 and TRBJ2-3): EPEVTQTPSHQVTQMGQEVILRCVPISNHLYFYWYRQILGQKVEFLVSFYNNEISEKSEIFDDQFSVERPDGSNFTLKIRSTKLEDSAMYFCASRNLAGGRVSADTQYFGPGTRLTVL.

This clonotype was picked up one time. The chain is built from TRBV7-3 and TRBJ2-3, with 9 bases aligning to TRBD1. V was pared by 4 bases and J by 5 bases, with 10 bases of the junction left unmatched. The germline CDR1 and CDR2 sequences are SGHTA and FQGTGA. The CDR3 contains 16 residues. The CDR3 region is CASSSGTGRKRDTQYF. The DNA for the CDR3 is TGTGCCAGCAGCTCTGGGACAGGGCGAAAGAGAGATACGCAGTATTTT.

The chain has TRBV7-2 and TRBJ1-1; D remains ambiguous. The V gene's germline CDR1 is SGHTA and CDR2 FQGNSA. The CDR3 covers 13 residues. V dropped 0 bases and J dropped 0 bases, with 2 bases sitting between them. CDR3 nucleotides: TGTGCCAGCAGCTTAGCGCTGAACACTGAAGCTTTCTTT. Translated, it gives CASSLALNTEAFF.